These T cell receptor beta chains were read from a single sample in a study of identifying expanded T cells in peripheral blood. Only in-frame clones appear in the TCRdb table, and some are missing; sequencing was by immunoSEQ multiplex PCR. Seen here are 80,000 to 90,000 clones, about 89% observed once, and the top ten hold around 3%. The sample was blood. Every receptor here comes from a person aged 18 to 75 in good health. The CDR3 runs from the conserved cysteine through the conserved F or W. The order of the fields is J gene, V gene, D gene, CDR3 length, clone size, CDR3 protein, CDR3 DNA. The D gene is left open where the match is weak. Some rows mark clone size as missing; the rest say once, few, many or name a class of expanded clone.

TRBJ2-2 | TRBV27 | . | 13 | . | CASSLMGGGELFF | TGTGCCAGCTCCCTTATGGGGGGCGGGGAGCTGTTTTTT
TRBJ2-2 | TRBV9 | TRBD1 | 16 | . | CASSPRTGTNTGELFF | TGTGCCAGCAGCCCCCGGACAGGGACGAACACCGGGGAGCTGTTTTTT
TRBJ2-7 | TRBV21-1 | . | 15 | . | CASSKAESSTYEQYF | TGTGCCAGCAGCAAAGCTGAATCTTCCACCTACGAGCAGTACTTC
TRBJ1-6 | TRBV27 | . | 17 | . | CASSGVRGIGLYSPLHF | TGTGCCAGCAGTGGGGTCCGGGGCATAGGGCTTTATTCACCCCTCCACTTT
TRBJ2-5 | TRBV7-9 | . | 12 | . | CASSSLDRTVYF | TGTGCCAGCAGCTCGCTCGACCGGACAGTTTACTTC
TRBJ2-1 | TRBV7-2 | . | 16 | . | CASSPRAGAAYNEQFF | TGTGCCAGCAGCCCAAGGGCAGGAGCTGCTTACAATGAGCAGTTCTTC
TRBJ1-5 | TRBV7-2 | . | 18 | few | CASSLVGFRTFLSQPQHF | TGTGCCAGCAGCTTAGTAGGTTTCCGCACGTTCCTAAGTCAGCCCCAGCATTTT
TRBJ2-7 | TRBV4-3 | TRBD1 | 14 | . | CASSQNRGPYEQYF | TGCGCCAGCAGCCAAAACAGGGGGCCCTACGAGCAGTACTTC
TRBJ1-3 | TRBV19 | . | 15 | . | CASSPDRYSGNTIYF | TGTGCCAGTAGTCCGGACCGATACTCTGGAAACACCATATATTTT
TRBJ2-5 | TRBV28 | TRBD1 | 13 | . | CASNRGTWETQYF | TGTGCCAGTAACAGGGGGACGTGGGAGACCCAGTACTTC
TRBJ2-7 | TRBV2 | . | 13 | . | CASSEMSPPEQYF | TGTGCCAGCAGTGAAATGTCCCCCCCCGAGCAGTACTTC
TRBJ1-1 | TRBV7-3 | . | 13 | . | CASSKDGNTEAFF | TGTGCCAGCAGCAAGGACGGGAACACTGAAGCTTTCTTT
TRBJ2-6 | TRBV5-4 | . | 14 | . | CASSSSFGANVLTF | TGTGCCAGCAGCTCGAGCTTCGGGGCCAACGTCCTGACTTTC
TRBJ2-5 | TRBV28 | . | 15 | . | CASSLWNHEGETQYF | TGTGCCAGCAGCCTCTGGAACCACGAGGGGGAGACCCAGTACTTC
TRBJ2-1 | TRBV6-1 | . | 15 | . | CASSTTSLTYNEQFF | TGTGCCAGCAGTACCACAAGTCTTACCTACAATGAGCAGTTCTTC
TRBJ2-3 | TRBV7-2 | . | 12 | . | CASSPNTDTQYF | TGTGCCAGCAGCCCCAACACAGATACGCAGTATTTT
TRBJ2-1 | TRBV30 | TRBD2 | 16 | . | CAWMIIGGDPYNEQFF | TGTGCCTGGATGATCATCGGGGGGGACCCCTACAATGAGCAGTTCTTC
TRBJ2-3 | TRBV13 | . | 16 | . | CASSFRGLPSTDTQYF | TGTGCCAGCAGCTTTCGGGGGCTCCCTAGCACAGATACGCAGTATTTT
TRBJ1-4 | TRBV4-3 | TRBD1 | 13 | . | CASSQGQGGKLFF | TGCGCCAGCAGCCAAGGACAGGGCGGTAAACTGTTTTTT
TRBJ2-2 | TRBV7-8 | TRBD2 | 16 | . | CASSSRTSGSGGELFF | TGTGCCAGCAGCTCGCGGACTAGCGGGAGCGGCGGGGAGCTGTTTTTT
TRBJ2-7 | TRBV4-1 | . | 15 | . | CASSQVYGTRYEQYF | TGCGCCAGCAGCCAAGTTTACGGGACTCGCTACGAGCAGTACTTC
TRBJ1-2 | TRBV6-6 | . | 13 | . | CASSYGGVDGYTF | TGTGCCAGCAGTTATGGGGGGGTAGATGGCTACACCTTC
TRBJ1-6 | TRBV30 | . | 13 | . | CAWSDTGNSPLHF | TGTGCCTGGAGTGACACGGGGAATTCACCCCTCCACTTT
TRBJ1-5 | TRBV9 | . | 14 | . | CASSVGTGNQPQHF | TGTGCCAGCAGCGTGGGGACGGGCAATCAGCCCCAGCATTTT
TRBJ2-2 | TRBV5-4 | TRBD1 | 18 | . | CASSPSLLGQGALGELFF | TGTGCCAGCAGCCCCTCGCTCCTTGGACAGGGGGCGCTCGGGGAGCTGTTTTTT
TRBJ2-1 | TRBV9 | TRBD2 | 15 | . | CASSVASGGYNEQFF | TGTGCCAGCAGCGTAGCTAGCGGAGGGTACAATGAGCAGTTCTTC
TRBJ2-7 | TRBV14 | . | 11 | few | CASSPGAGQYF | TGTGCCAGCAGCCCCGGCGCGGGGCAGTACTTC
TRBJ2-7 | TRBV7-9 | TRBD2 | 13 | . | CASSLTSGSEQYF | TGTGCCAGCAGCTTAACTAGCGGGAGTGAGCAGTACTTC
TRBJ2-1 | TRBV4-3 | . | 12 | . | CASSYEVGEQFF | TGCGCCAGCAGCTATGAGGTGGGTGAGCAGTTCTTC
TRBJ2-2 | TRBV5-1 | . | 16 | . | CASSLEGALRTGELFF | TGCGCCAGCAGCTTGGAAGGGGCGCTTAGGACCGGGGAGCTGTTTTTT
TRBJ2-7 | TRBV6-1 | . | 14 | . | CASSAGWTTYEQYF | TGTGCCAGCAGCGCCGGTTGGACAACCTACGAGCAGTACTTC